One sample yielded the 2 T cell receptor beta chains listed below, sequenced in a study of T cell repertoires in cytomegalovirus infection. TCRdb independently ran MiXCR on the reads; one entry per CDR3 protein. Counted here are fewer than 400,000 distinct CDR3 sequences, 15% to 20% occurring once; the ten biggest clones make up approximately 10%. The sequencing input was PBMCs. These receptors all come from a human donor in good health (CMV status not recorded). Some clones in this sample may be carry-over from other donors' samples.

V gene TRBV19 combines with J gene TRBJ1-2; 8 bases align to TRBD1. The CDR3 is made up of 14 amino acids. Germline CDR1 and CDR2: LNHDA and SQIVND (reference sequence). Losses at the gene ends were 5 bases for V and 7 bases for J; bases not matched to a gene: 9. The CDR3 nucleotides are TGTGCCAGTAGTTTACGACAGGGGAGGAGTGGCTACACCTTC. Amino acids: CASSLRQGRSGYTF.

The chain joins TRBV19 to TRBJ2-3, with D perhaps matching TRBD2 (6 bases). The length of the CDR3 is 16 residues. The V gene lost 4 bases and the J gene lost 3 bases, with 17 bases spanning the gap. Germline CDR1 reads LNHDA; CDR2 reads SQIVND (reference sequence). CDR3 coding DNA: TGTGCCAGTAGTACAAGACTAGGAAGGGGAACAGATACGCAGTATTTT. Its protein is CASSTRLGRGTDTQYF.